One and the same sample provided the 7 T cell receptor beta chains below, sequenced in a study of cytomegalovirus exposure and HLA in healthy donors (dated by TCRdb to about 2017). The receptor library was made with the immunoSEQ multiplex PCR assay. A mixture of 60 forward primers for TCR Vbeta segments and 13 reverse primers for TCR Jbeta segments was used in the multiplex PCR. What TCRdb holds here is the immuneACCESS table cut down to in-frame rearrangements. Part of the clones is not present; checked against another copy, under half of the missing clones reflect an unresolved V gene, and the others are unexplained. The sample yields about 80,000 clones; approximately 60% were counted once. The top ten hold 3.5% to 4.5% of the sample. The sequencing sample was made of PBMCs. The receptor source for this set is a male donor in good health and CMV-seropositive.

In nucleotides, the CDR3 is TGTGCCAGCTCTCAGGGCGGAGGGGCTGGGGCCAACGTCCTGACTTTC. This translates into CASSQGGGAGANVLTF. The chain employs TRBV28 and TRBJ2-6; possibly TRBD2 for D (6 bases). This CDR3 region has 16 residues. The ends were cut back, 8 bases at V and 2 bases at J, with 16 bases in the middle. The germline V gene has CDR1 MDHEN and CDR2 SYDVKM.

In its sample, this clone was seen once. The chain uses TRBV7-6 and TRBJ1-2; the D gene is possibly TRBD1 (6 bases). CDR1 is SGHVS, CDR2 FNYEAQ, per germline. The CDR3 is made up of 17 amino acids. Trimming took 4 bases from V and 0 from J, leaving 18 bases between them. CDR3 amino acids: CASSYLSGARANYGYTF. The CDR3 DNA is TGTGCCAGCAGCTACCTCTCAGGGGCCCGAGCTAACTATGGCTACACCTTC.

V gene TRBV12-5 combines with J gene TRBJ2-5; D call uncertain. The CDR3 is made up of 12 amino acids. V was cut by 1 base and J by 4 bases, with 4 bases left in between. Germline V gene lookup returns CDR1 LGHNT and CDR2 FRNRAP. The CDR3 nucleotides read TGTGCTAGTGGTTTGGGCGGAGAGACCCAGTACTTC. It specifies CASGLGGETQYF.

This clone turned up a few times. The gene calls are TRBV19 and TRBJ1-1, with 8 bases identical to TRBD1. The CDR3 extends over 15 amino acids. CDR1 and CDR2 from the germline V gene are LNHDA and SQIVND (reference sequence). The junction had 6 bases not matched to a gene; V was cut back by 6 bases and J by 0 bases. The CDR3 loop reads CASRARQGMNTEAFF. In nucleotides, the CDR3 is TGTGCCAGTAGGGCTAGACAGGGGATGAACACTGAAGCTTTCTTT.

This sequence joins TRBV7-3 and TRBJ2-1; 11 bases map to TRBD2. Germline CDR1 SGHTA, CDR2 FQGTGA. The CDR3 is 15 residues long. J was trimmed by 6 bases and V by 2 bases; bases with no gene match: 3. CDR3 nucleotides: TGTGCCAGCAGCTTACTACTAGCGGGAGTCAATGAGCAGTTCTTC. This encodes CASSLLLAGVNEQFF.

This chain links TRBV7-9 with TRBJ1-2; 7 bases line up with TRBD1. Losses at the gene ends were 1 base for V and 2 bases for J; bases not matched to a gene: 7. This CDR3 is 16 amino acids long. Germline V lookup: CDR1 SEHNR, CDR2 FQNEAQ (reference sequence). CDR3 DNA: TGTGCCAGCAGCTTAGGGTCCGGGACAGCCAACTATGGCTACACCTTC. It yields the protein CASSLGSGTANYGYTF. Full variable domain (remainder filled in from reference TRBV7-9 and TRBJ1-2): DTGVSQNPRHKITKRGQNVTFRCDPISEHNRLYWYRQTLGQGPEFLTYFQNEAQLEKSRLLSDRFSAERPKGSFSTLEIQRTEQGDSAMYLCASSLGSGTANYGYTFGSGTRLTVV.

The chain couples TRBV25-1 to TRBJ2-7; TRBD1 agrees at 7 bases. The CDR3 is made up of 15 amino acids. Unmatched junction bases numbered 11, after V lost 1 base and J lost 8 bases. Germline V lookup: CDR1 MGHDK, CDR2 SYGVNS. The CDR3 here is CASSESTGALRKQYF. DNA of the CDR3: TGTGCCAGCAGTGAATCTACAGGGGCCCTTAGGAAGCAGTACTTC.